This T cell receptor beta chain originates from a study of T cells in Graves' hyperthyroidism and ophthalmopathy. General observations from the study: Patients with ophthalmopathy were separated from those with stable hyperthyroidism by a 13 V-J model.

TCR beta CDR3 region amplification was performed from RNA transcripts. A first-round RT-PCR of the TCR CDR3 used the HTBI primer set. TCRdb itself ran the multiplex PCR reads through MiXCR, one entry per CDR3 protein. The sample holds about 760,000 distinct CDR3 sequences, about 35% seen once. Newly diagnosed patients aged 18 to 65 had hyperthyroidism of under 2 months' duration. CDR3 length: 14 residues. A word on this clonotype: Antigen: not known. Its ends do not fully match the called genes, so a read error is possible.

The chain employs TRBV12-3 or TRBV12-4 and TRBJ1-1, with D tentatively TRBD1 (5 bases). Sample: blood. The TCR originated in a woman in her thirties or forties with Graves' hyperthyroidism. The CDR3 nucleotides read TGTGCCAGCAGTTGGGGCACTACGAACACTGAAGCTTCCTTT. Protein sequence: CASSWGTTNTEASF.